This TCR beta chain was retrieved from a study of T cell repertoires in cytomegalovirus infection. Background on the study: TCR beta signatures that were public indicated CMV infection and matching HLA type.

A note on this clonotype: Its target is not known.

Trimming took off 3 bases at V and 4 bases at J, with 22 bases between the two ends. The germline V gene has CDR1 SNHLY and CDR2 FYNNEI. The CDR3 consists of 17 residues. A single record per CDR3 protein comes from TCRdb applying MiXCR to the reads. The sample comprises fewer than 55,000 distinct CDR3 sequences, 20% of which are singletons, and about four fifths rests with the top ten. Source: CD8+ T cells from cultured PBMCs, taken from culture after CMV antigen stimulation. The TCR originated in a human donor in good health (CMV status not recorded). Some clones in this sample may be carry-over from other donors' samples. The chain links TRBV2 to TRBJ2-7; a possible D gene is TRBD2 (6 bases). The CDR3 nucleotides are TGTGCCAGCAGTGACCCTCCCGCGATACTGGAGGGGTACGAGCAGTACTTC. It translates to CASSDPPAILEGYEQYF.